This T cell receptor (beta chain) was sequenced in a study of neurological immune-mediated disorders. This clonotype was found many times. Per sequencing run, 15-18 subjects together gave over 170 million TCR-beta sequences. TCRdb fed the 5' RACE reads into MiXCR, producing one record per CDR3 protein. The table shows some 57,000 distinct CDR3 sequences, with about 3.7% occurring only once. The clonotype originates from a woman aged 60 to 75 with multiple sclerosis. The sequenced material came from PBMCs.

CDR3 DNA sequence: TGTGCCAGCAGTTACGAGACTAGCGGGAGAGGGGAGCAGTACTTC. It specifies CASSYETSGRGEQYF. V usage is TRBV6-5 and J usage is TRBJ2-7; 12 bases fit TRBD2. The CDR3 loop spans 15 amino acids. Germline assignment: CDR1 MNHEY and CDR2 SVGAGI. Trimming at V came to 2 bases and at J to 7 bases, leaving 6 bases not matched to a gene.